The clone carrying this TCR beta chain has more than one count but fewer than ten. Antigen specificity is unknown. This sample is part of a study of T cells in Graves' hyperthyroidism and ophthalmopathy. Background on the study: Peripheral blood specimens were obtained at initial diagnosis, prior to any treatment. Study-wide results and caveats: In the blood, most expanded thyroid clonotypes above 0.001 appeared as well.

V was trimmed by 3 bases and J by 4 bases, leaving 9 bases between them. The CDR3 sequence is 13 residues long. CDR1 is LGHDT, CDR2 YNNKEL, per germline (reference sequence). Across 18 months, stable Graves' hyperthyroidism was marked by no progression to ophthalmopathy. The CDR3 regions of TCR beta were amplified from RNA transcripts. During a first-round RT-PCR of the TCR CDR3, the HTBI primer set was used. TCRdb used MiXCR to reprocess the multiplex PCR reads, holding one entry per CDR3 protein. Altogether over 450,000 distinct CDR3 sequences are present, around 14% being singletons, with the ten largest covering less than 20%.

The V call is TRBV3-1, the J call TRBJ1-2; TRBD1 might be the D (5 bases). The specimen was blood. The sequence derives from a woman between 18 and 29 years old with Graves' hyperthyroidism. CDR3 sequence (DNA): TGTGCCAGCAGCCACGCACAGGCCTATGGCTACACCTTC. This translates into CASSHAQAYGYTF.